The 23 T cell receptor beta chains presented below share a single source sample, sequenced in a study of CD8 T cells in ankylosing spondylitis (dated by TCRdb to the late 2010s). The protocol used for the library was 5' RACE. This sample was sequenced with an Illumina HiSeq 2500. TCRdb redid the processing of the public reads, applying fastp at Q25 and MiXCR, and retained in-frame beta chains. CDR3 protein sequences are deduplicated, and each keeps its most common genes and DNA. The sample table lists roughly 68,000 distinct CDR3 sequences, about 6% of them with a count of one. The ten largest clones capture around 4.5% of the sample. Sequencing was done on a sample of synovial fluid, either unsorted or a sorted T cell fraction (not recorded which). The source is a male donor with ankylosing spondylitis.

Ten or more counts support this clonotype. J is TRBJ2-4 and V is TRBV10-3, with TRBD1 matching over 11 bases. The V gene end was trimmed by 2 bases and the J gene end by 7 bases; junction bases not matched to a gene: 13. The CDR3 is 18 amino acids. Looked up from germline, CDR1 is ENHRY and CDR2 is SYGVKD. The CDR3 nucleotides read TGTGCCATCAGTGAGCGATACTCGGTGGGACAGGGGGGGAACATTCAGTACTTC. This sequence encodes CAISERYSVGQGGNIQYF.

This clonotype is termed medium-sized. The V and J genes are TRBV20-1 and TRBJ2-7; D is perhaps TRBD1 (6 bases). The CDR3 extends over 13 amino acids. Germline V gene sequence: CDR1 DFQATT, CDR2 SNEGSKA (reference sequence). The V gene lost 6 bases and the J gene lost 3 bases, with 15 bases spanning the gap. CDR3 in DNA: TGCAGTGCGGTAGCCGGGACAAGCTACGAGCAGTACTTC. Residues: CSAVAGTSYEQYF.

In its sample, this clonotype was seen a few times. The CDR3 protein is CASSIGVATDTQYF. CDR3 DNA: TGTGCCAGTAGTATAGGGGTAGCGACAGATACGCAGTATTTT. The chain couples TRBV19 to TRBJ2-3, with a weak D call TRBD2 (5 bases). Germline loops: CDR1 LNHDA, CDR2 SQIVND (reference sequence). CDR3 length: 14 residues. V dropped 1 base and J dropped 3 bases, with 8 bases sitting between them.

This clonotype occurred a few times. The V gene is TRBV12-3 or TRBV12-4, the J gene TRBJ2-1, with 7 bases identical to TRBD2. There are 13 residues in the CDR3. V trimming: 3 bases; J trimming: 6 bases; junction bases outside the gene matches: 2. CDR3 amino acids: CASSFGLVNEQFF. The CDR3 nucleotides are TGTGCCAGCAGTTTCGGACTAGTCAATGAGCAGTTCTTC.

A few counts support this clonotype. The chain links TRBV20-1 to TRBJ2-1, with 8 bases aligning to TRBD2. The length of the CDR3 is 15 residues. Unmatched junction bases numbered 9, after V lost 2 bases and J lost 6 bases. Germline-derived CDR1 and CDR2 are DFQATT and SNEGSKA (reference sequence). CDR3 sequence: CSARLAGGWGNEQFF. The CDR3 DNA is TGCAGTGCTAGATTGGCGGGAGGTTGGGGCAATGAGCAGTTCTTC.

This clonotype was detected ten times or more. This rearrangement joins TRBV19 to TRBJ2-7; 9 bases agree with TRBD1. Losses at the gene ends were 9 bases for V and 5 bases for J; bases not matched to a gene: 8. Germline V lookup: CDR1 LNHDA, CDR2 SQIVND (reference sequence). The CDR3 is 13 amino acids. CDR3 residues: CASRDRGTNEQYF. In nucleotides, the CDR3 is TGTGCCAGCCGCGACAGGGGGACCAACGAGCAGTACTTC. The whole variable domain, filled in from reference TRBV19 and TRBJ2-7, reads DGGITQSPKYLFRKEGQNVTLSCEQNLNHDAMYWYRQDPGQGLRLIYYSQIVNDFQKGDIAEGYSVSREKKESFPLTVTSAQKNPTAFYLCASRDRGTNEQYFGPGTRLTVT.

This clonotype came up many times. The chain links TRBV29-1 to TRBJ2-7; 12 bases line up with TRBD2. Germline trimming cut 4 bases from V and 7 bases from J; bases unmatched to any gene: 5. The CDR3 sequence is 13 residues long. Germline V CDR1 and CDR2: SQVTM, ANQGSEA. The CDR3 protein is CSVATSGSREQYF. In DNA form, the CDR3 reads TGCAGCGTTGCGACTAGCGGGAGTAGGGAGCAGTACTTC.

This clonotype was detected many times. The chain carries TRBV25-1 and TRBJ1-4; possible D gene TRBD1, 6 bases. V was clipped by 4 bases and J by 8 bases, with 11 bases between them. Germline assignment: CDR1 MGHDK and CDR2 SYGVNS. The CDR3 has 13 residues. CDR3 DNA: TGTGCCAGCAGTGGGAGGGGGGAAGAAAAACTGTTTTTT. Encoded protein: CASSGRGEEKLFF.

This clonotype was seen more than once but under ten times. The V gene is TRBV20-1, the J gene TRBJ2-1, with TRBD2 identical over 10 bases. Germline V gene sequence: CDR1 DFQATT, CDR2 SNEGSKA (reference sequence). The CDR3 runs 17 residues. The J segment lost 4 bases and the V segment lost 0 bases, leaving 9 bases of the junction unmatched. The DNA of the CDR3 is TGCAGTGCTAGAGATCCCCGGACTAGCGGAAATTACAATGAGCAGTTCTTC. It translates to CSARDPRTSGNYNEQFF.

V and J are TRBV3-1 and TRBJ2-1; D is ambiguous. The CDR3 is 14 amino acids. In germline, CDR1 is LGHDT, CDR2 YNNKEL (reference sequence). Trimming cost V 1 base and J 7 bases, with 11 bases left between them. The DNA of the CDR3 is TGTGCCAGCAGCCAAGGGGTGGAATTTAATGAGCAGTTCTTC. Translated: CASSQGVEFNEQFF.

This clonotype has ten or more counts. The CDR3 sequence: CASSSYGLLNEQFF. CDR3 nucleotides: TGTGCCAGCAGTTCTTATGGACTGCTCAATGAGCAGTTCTTC. The chain couples TRBV6-2 or TRBV6-3 to TRBJ2-1; possible D gene TRBD2, 5 bases. This CDR3 region has 14 residues. Germline-derived CDR1 and CDR2 are MNHEY and SVGEGT. V was shortened by 4 bases and J by 6 bases, with 13 bases between the two germline ends.

J is TRBJ2-2 and V is TRBV28; D unclear. Germline V gene data show CDR1 as MDHEN and CDR2 as SYDVKM. V lost 7 bases to trimming and J lost 0 bases, with 6 bases between them. The CDR3 loop spans 13 amino acids. CDR3 in DNA: TGTGCCAGCATGGTCCCGAACACCGGGGAGCTGTTTTTT. Translated, it gives CASMVPNTGELFF.

The CDR3 region has the DNA TGTGCCAGCAGCCGAGGAGGAGGAGGTGGGGATACGCAGTATTTT. Encoded protein: CASSRGGGGGDTQYF. The chain joins TRBV6-1 to TRBJ2-3, with D perhaps matching TRBD2 (5 bases). Trimming cost V 6 bases and J 6 bases, with 19 bases left between them. The CDR3 runs to 15 residues. Germline V lookup: CDR1 MNHNS, CDR2 SASEGT.

This chain uses TRBV11-3 with TRBJ1-6; a possible D gene is TRBD1 (5 bases). The CDR3 spans 13 residues. Trimming removed 4 bases at V and 6 bases at J, with 7 bases between. The V gene's germline CDR1 is SGHNT and CDR2 YENEEA. The CDR3 coding sequence is TGTGCCAGCAGCTGGGGGGGTAATTCACCCCTCCACTTT. Its translation: CASSWGGNSPLHF.

There are many counts of this clonotype. V usage is TRBV20-1 and J usage is TRBJ2-3, with TRBD2 matching over 13 bases. Germline assignment: CDR1 DFQATT and CDR2 SNEGSKA (reference sequence). The CDR3 runs 14 residues. Losses at the gene ends were 3 bases for V and 4 bases for J; bases not matched to a gene: 1. The CDR3 loop is CSARGLAGPDTQYF. The CDR3 bases are TGCAGTGCTAGGGGACTAGCGGGACCAGATACGCAGTATTTT.

At least ten counts were recorded for this clonotype. The rearrangement joins TRBV27 to TRBJ1-5, with no clear D. Germline V lookup: CDR1 MNHEY, CDR2 SMNVEV (reference sequence). Trimming shortened V by 2 bases and J by 4 bases, and 12 bases separated the two germline ends. The CDR3 has 15 residues. The CDR3 spells CASSLEGIGNQPQHF. CDR3 DNA sequence: TGTGCCAGCAGTTTAGAAGGGATCGGGAATCAGCCCCAGCATTTT.

Many counts were recorded for this clonotype. This chain uses TRBV28 with TRBJ2-2; possible D gene TRBD1, 5 bases. The CDR3 has 15 amino acids. V lost 6 bases and J 6 bases, leaving 17 bases between the germline ends. Per the germline V gene, CDR1 is MDHEN and CDR2 is SYDVKM. The CDR3 reads CASRAFGAGPGELFF. CDR3 bases: TGTGCCAGCAGAGCTTTTGGGGCCGGACCCGGGGAGCTGTTTTTT.

This clonotype has ten or more counts. The J gene is TRBJ2-3, the V gene TRBV24-1; 8 bases agree with TRBD2. The germline CDR1 and CDR2 sequences are KGHDR and SFDVKD. The CDR3 totals 16 residues. After removal of 3 bases from V and 7 bases from J, the junction contained 11 bases not matched to a gene. CDR3 loop: CATSDETSDQTYTQYF. CDR3 bases: TGTGCCACCAGTGATGAGACTAGCGATCAAACCTATACGCAGTATTTT.

This clonotype has more than one count but fewer than ten. The chain recombines TRBV9 with TRBJ2-6; either TRBD1 or TRBD2 may supply D (6 bases each). Germline CDR1 is SGDLS and CDR2 is YYNGEE. The CDR3 contains 19 residues. Trimming shortened V by 0 bases and J by 0 bases, and 16 bases separated the two germline ends. The CDR3 loop is CASSVGGRGPISGANVLTF. CDR3 DNA: TGTGCCAGCAGCGTAGGAGGTCGGGGGCCGATCTCTGGGGCCAACGTCCTGACTTTC.

The CDR3 DNA reads TGTGCCAGCTCACCCGGACTAAGGAGATACGGTCAGCCCCAGCATTTT. Translated: CASSPGLRRYGQPQHF. V usage is TRBV18 and J usage is TRBJ1-5, with D uncertain. In germline, CDR1 is KGHSH, CDR2 LQKENI. Trimming cost V 3 bases and J 6 bases, with 18 bases left between them. The CDR3 length is 16 residues.

This clonotype was seen a few times. The chain carries TRBV20-1 and TRBJ2-1, with D uncertain. Trimming cost V 0 bases and J 8 bases, with 14 bases left between them. The CDR3 covers 14 residues. Germline V gene sequence: CDR1 DFQATT, CDR2 SNEGSKA (reference sequence). CDR3 coding DNA: TGCAGTGCTAGAGATGGTGGCAAGCTTGATGAGCAGTTCTTC. It codes for CSARDGGKLDEQFF.

The V gene is TRBV28, the J gene TRBJ2-4; no clear D gene. Germline V gives CDR1 MDHEN, CDR2 SYDVKM. This CDR3 contains 13 residues. The CDR3 region is CATAMGAKNIQYF. In nucleotides, the CDR3 is TGTGCAACGGCTATGGGCGCCAAAAACATTCAGTACTTC.

This clonotype was seen a few times. J is TRBJ2-7 and V is TRBV12-5; possibly TRBD2 for D (5 bases). CDR1 and CDR2 (germline): LGHNT, FRNRAP. Trimming left V 0 bases short and J 6 bases short, with 12 bases between. The CDR3 has 14 amino acids. The CDR3 loop reads CASGLVRAVGEQYF. The CDR3 region has the DNA TGTGCTAGTGGTTTGGTACGAGCGGTCGGCGAGCAGTACTTC.